The 30 T cell receptor beta chains reported below all come from one sample, sequenced in a study of metastatic and nonmetastatic thyroid tumors. TCRdb used MiXCR to call clones anew from the PCR reads. Here the sample spans about 24,000 clones, more than 20% being singletons. Each patient went into thyroid surgery without having received any treatment. The specimen was blood. The receptors were sampled from a male donor with papillary thyroid cancer or a benign thyroid nodule (not recorded which). Some clones in this sample may be carry-over from other donors' samples.

This clone was picked up many times. The chain links TRBV19 to TRBJ2-3, with 7 bases matching TRBD2. CDR1 and CDR2 (germline): LNHDA, SQIVND (reference sequence). The CDR3 extends over 16 amino acids. The junction had 11 bases not matched to a gene; V was cut back by 4 bases and J by 4 bases. The CDR3 DNA is TGTGCCAGTAGTAAGGAGACAGCGGGGTCTGCAGATACGCAGTATTTT. Residues: CASSKETAGSADTQYF.

This clone appeared many times. V gene TRBV6-4 combines with J gene TRBJ2-3; D gene unclear. Trimming left V 4 bases short and J 6 bases short, with 11 bases between. CDR3 length: 13 residues. Germline CDR1 MRHNA, CDR2 SNTAGT. CDR3 sequence reads: CASSVGARDTQYF. The DNA for the CDR3 is TGTGCCAGCAGTGTGGGTGCGAGGGATACGCAGTATTTT.

This clone showed up just a few times. The chain employs TRBV16 and TRBJ2-2, with no clear D. The germline V gene has CDR1 KGHSY and CDR2 FQNENV. The CDR3 totals 13 residues. V lost 0 bases and J lost 5, with 4 bases in between. CDR3 in amino acids: CASSQSATGELFF. The CDR3 DNA follows: TGTGCCAGCAGCCAATCCGCGACCGGGGAGCTGTTTTTT. The full variable domain, completed using reference TRBV16 and TRBJ2-2, is GEEVAQTPKHLVRGEGQKAKLYCAPIKGHSYVFWYQQVLKNEFKFLISFQNENVFDETGMPKERFSAKCLPNSPCSLEIQATKLEDSAVYFCASSQSATGELFFGEGSRLTVL.

This clone was detected ten times or more. This chain uses TRBV20-1 with TRBJ2-2; D remains ambiguous. CDR1 and CDR2 (germline): DFQATT, SNEGSKA (reference sequence). CDR3 size: 14 residues. The V and J ends lost 3 bases and 1 base respectively, with 9 bases between them. CDR3 sequence (DNA): TGCAGTGCTAGGGTACTCCTGAACACCGGGGAGCTGTTTTTT. Amino acid sequence: CSARVLLNTGELFF.

The J gene is TRBJ2-2, the V gene TRBV7-9; D gene ambiguous. The CDR3 is 12 residues long. Trimming shortened V by 1 base and J by 14 bases, and 11 bases separated the two germline ends. Looked up from germline, CDR1 is SEHNR and CDR2 is FQNEAQ (reference sequence). For the CDR3, the DNA is TGTGCCAGCAGCTTAGATCGTTGCGAACTGTTTTTT. This codes for CASSLDRCELFF.

CDR3: CASSPGGTDTQYF. The CDR3 region has the DNA TGCGCCAGCAGCCCGGGAGGCACAGATACGCAGTATTTT. The V gene is TRBV5-1, the J gene TRBJ2-3, with a possible D match to TRBD2 (6 bases). Trimming pared 4 bases from V and 1 base from J, leaving 7 bases between. Looked up from germline, CDR1 is SGHRS and CDR2 is YFSETQ. This CDR3 comprises 13 residues.

For the CDR3, the DNA is TGTGCCAGCAGCTTGGGTCCAGCCGGCCACAATGAGCAGTTCTTC. It is translated as CASSLGPAGHNEQFF. The rearrangement joins TRBV5-6 to TRBJ2-1; D is unresolved. Between the trimmed V and J ends, which lost 0 bases and 5 bases, there was a span of 12 bases. The germline V gene has CDR1 SGHDT and CDR2 YYEEEE. The CDR3 covers 15 residues.

The chain couples TRBV11-2 to TRBJ1-1; D unclear. The CDR3 has 14 residues. The ends were cut back, 2 bases at V and 1 base at J, with 8 bases in the middle. Germline V CDR1 and CDR2: SGHAT, FQNNGV. The DNA of the CDR3 is TGTGCCAGCAGCTTACGGCCGGGGAACACTGAAGCTTTCTTT. Translated: CASSLRPGNTEAFF.

This clone was observed once. V and J are TRBV19 and TRBJ1-2, with D perhaps matching TRBD1 (5 bases). From germline, CDR1 is LNHDA and CDR2 SQIVND (reference sequence). V was trimmed by 4 bases and J by 1 base, leaving 16 bases between them. This CDR3 comprises 16 residues. As DNA, the CDR3 is TGTGCCAGTAGTAGCCGACAGCAGTTACTTAACTATGGCTACACCTTC. Its translation: CASSSRQQLLNYGYTF.

A word on this clone: A much larger clone differs from this one at a single base, so this may be a read error. This sample includes further DNA sequences coding for the same CDR3. The gene calls are TRBV25-1 and TRBJ2-2; maybe TRBD2 (5 bases). This CDR3 has 16 amino acids. CDR1 and CDR2 (germline): MGHDK, SYGVNS. The CDR3 protein is CASGGVGPRHTGELSF. CDR3 DNA sequence: TGTGCCAGCGGAGGCGTGGGCCCGCGGCACACCGGTGAGCTGTCTTTT. The entire variable domain, with the rest obtained from reference TRBV25-1 and TRBJ2-2, is as follows: EADIYQTPRYLVIGTGKKITLECSQTMGHDKMYWYQQDPGMELHLIHYSYGVNSTEKGDLSSESTVSRIRTEHFPLTLESARPSHTSQYLCASGGVGPRHTGELSFGEGSRLTVL.

For this clone: This could be a read error, since a much larger clone is one nucleotide away. V usage is TRBV6-1 and J usage is TRBJ1-1; 10 bases map to TRBD1. The CDR3 loop spans 16 amino acids. Losses at the gene ends were 7 bases for V and 4 bases for J; bases not matched to a gene: 12. The germline V gene encodes CDR1 MNHNS and CDR2 SASEGT. The CDR3: CASTEYSDRGLTEAFF. DNA of the CDR3: TGTGCCAGCACCGAGTATTCCGACAGGGGGCTCACTGAAGCTTTCTTT.

This chain connects TRBV4-1 to TRBJ2-1, with TRBD1 matching 11 bases. The CDR3 loop spans 16 amino acids. CDR1 MGHRA and CDR2 YSYEKL come from the germline V gene. J lost 6 bases, V lost 1 base, and 5 bases had no gene match. The CDR3 nucleotides read TGCGCCAGCAGCCAAGCCGGGACAGGGGGGAGCAATGAGCAGTTCTTC. This codes for CASSQAGTGGSNEQFF.

This clone was detected a few times. No DNA is shown, since the ends of the CDR3 on it are uncertain; the CDR3 is the one TCRdb lists. The chain is built from TRBV6-1 and TRBJ2-1; the table gives TRBD2 as D, unverified against the DNA. Counting both end residues, the CDR3 totals 15 amino acids. The germline gives CDR1 MNHNS, CDR2 SASEGT. The CDR3 spells CASSVGAGAYNEQSF.

This clone was observed many times. The chain uses TRBV9 and TRBJ2-3; TRBD2 aligns across 11 bases. The CDR3 is made up of 18 amino acids. Germline V gene data show CDR1 as SGDLS and CDR2 as YYNGEE. With 3 bases clipped from V and 0 bases from J, the junction kept 9 bases outside the gene matches. In DNA, the CDR3 is TGTGCCAGCAGCGGCAGTCCCAGGACTAGCGGGAGCACAGATACGCAGTATTTT. Translated: CASSGSPRTSGSTDTQYF. The variable domain in full, with the rest retrieved from reference TRBV9 and TRBJ2-3, is DSGVTQTPKHLITATGQRVTLRCSPRSGDLSVYWYQQSLDQGLQFLIQYYNGEERAKGNILERFSAQQFPDLHSELNLSSLELGDSALYFCASSGSPRTSGSTDTQYFGPGTRLTVL.

This clone was seen many times. One end of the junction fails to match germline, which may point to a read error. V and J are TRBV20-1 and TRBJ2-3, with unresolved D. Germline V CDR1 and CDR2: DFQATT, SNEGSKA (reference sequence). There are 8 residues in the CDR3. CDR3 sequence (DNA): TGCAGTGCTAGACGTAGGGATTTT. It encodes CSARRRDF.

V usage is TRBV5-1 and J usage is TRBJ2-3, with 11 nucleotides matching TRBD2. In germline, CDR1 is SGHRS, CDR2 YFSETQ. V dropped 0 bases and J dropped 3; count of bases not matched to a gene: 9. This CDR3 contains 18 residues. This CDR3 is CASSLGGWSSGRTDTQYF. The CDR3 DNA is TGCGCCAGCAGCTTGGGAGGATGGTCTAGCGGGAGGACAGATACGCAGTATTTT.

This clone was seen repeatedly, ten times or more. The sample contains more than one DNA sequence encoding this CDR3. The chain is built from TRBV11-2 and TRBJ2-5; D remains ambiguous. The V gene lost 0 bases and the J gene lost 5 bases, with 10 bases spanning the gap. Per the germline V gene, CDR1 is SGHAT and CDR2 is FQNNGV. There are 14 residues in the CDR3. The CDR3 sequence: CASSLDRGRETQYF. DNA for the CDR3: TGTGCCAGCAGCTTAGATAGAGGCCGGGAGACCCAGTACTTC.

The chain couples TRBV30 to TRBJ2-7, with 9 bases lining up with TRBD2. CDR3 length equals 13 residues. The V gene's germline CDR1 is GTSNPN and CDR2 SVGIG (reference sequence). V was pared by 8 bases and J by 5 bases, with 10 bases of the junction left unmatched. The chain's CDR3 is CAGGRAVVNEQYF. CDR3 coding DNA: TGTGCCGGCGGGAGGGCCGTTGTGAACGAGCAGTACTTC.

There are many counts of this clone. The chain uses TRBV20-1 and TRBJ2-3; D perhaps matches TRBD2 (6 bases). Between the trimmed V and J ends, which lost 1 base and 2 bases, there was a span of 19 bases. CDR3 length equals 17 residues. CDR1 and CDR2 (germline): DFQATT, SNEGSKA (reference sequence). CDR3 sequence reads: CSARGGLHGVTTDTQYF. CDR3 DNA sequence: TGCAGTGCTAGAGGGGGACTTCACGGGGTCACCACAGATACGCAGTATTTT.

This clone showed up many times. One end of the junction fails to match germline, which may point to a read error. V and J are TRBV11-2 and TRBJ1-2, with 10 bases identical to TRBD1. The CDR3 extends over 14 amino acids. Looked up from germline, CDR1 is SGHAT and CDR2 is FQNNGV. In DNA form, the CDR3 reads TGTGCCAGCAGCTTCGGGACAGGGGTCTATGGTTACACCTTC. It codes for CASSFGTGVYGYTF.

The chain has TRBV20-1 and TRBJ2-7; a weak D match, TRBD1 (5 bases). Looked up from germline, CDR1 is DFQATT and CDR2 is SNEGSKA (reference sequence). This CDR3 contains 14 residues. Trimming took off 3 bases at V and 3 bases at J, with 15 bases between the two ends. The CDR3 DNA is TGCAGTGCTAGCCCTCCAGGGTATGACTACGAGCAGTACTTC. Its protein product is CSASPPGYDYEQYF.

This clone has ten or more counts. The chain couples TRBV18 to TRBJ2-3; 9 nucleotides match TRBD1. CDR3 length equals 13 residues. Losses at the gene ends were 9 bases for V and 6 bases for J; bases not matched to a gene: 7. Germline assignment: CDR1 KGHSH and CDR2 LQKENI. The CDR3 sequence is CASGTGGADTQYF. For the CDR3, the DNA is TGTGCCAGTGGAACAGGGGGCGCCGATACGCAGTATTTT. The whole variable domain, remainder taken from reference TRBV18 and TRBJ2-3, is NAGVMQNPRHLVRRRGQEARLRCSPMKGHSHVYWYRQLPEEGLKFMVYLQKENIIDESGMPKERFSAEFPKEGPSILRIQQVVRGDSAAYFCASGTGGADTQYFGPGTRLTVL.

This clone was detected ten times or more. This sequence joins TRBV30 and TRBJ2-7; possible D gene TRBD2, 6 bases. V lost 5 bases and J 0 bases, leaving 20 bases between the germline ends. The V gene's germline CDR1 is GTSNPN and CDR2 SVGIG (reference sequence). The CDR3 loop spans 16 amino acids. CDR3 sequence reads: CAWWSGRAGSSYEQYF. DNA for the CDR3: TGTGCCTGGTGGTCAGGCCGAGCGGGTAGCTCCTACGAGCAGTACTTC.

This clone was observed a few times. V is TRBV6-1 and J is TRBJ1-1; the match to TRBD1 covers 8 bases. V was pared by 6 bases and J by 5 bases, with 8 bases of the junction left unmatched. Germline V gene sequence: CDR1 MNHNS, CDR2 SASEGT. This CDR3 has 14 residues. The CDR3 DNA is TGTGCCAGCAGCCCGACAGGGGAGGGGACTGAAGCTTTCTTT. Its translation: CASSPTGEGTEAFF.

This clone was observed many times. CDR3: CASKDVADTQYF. The CDR3 DNA is TGTGCCAGCAAAGACGTAGCGGATACGCAGTATTTT. This chain uses TRBV12-3 or TRBV12-4 with TRBJ2-3, with TRBD2 as a possible D gene (5 bases). The ends were cut back, 7 bases at V and 6 bases at J, with 11 bases in the middle. The CDR3 extends over 12 amino acids.

The table lists this clone with many counts. This rearrangement joins TRBV7-6 to TRBJ2-2; D is possibly TRBD2 (6 bases). V lost 2 bases and J 0 bases, leaving 7 bases between the germline ends. The CDR3 is 15 amino acids. In germline, CDR1 is SGHVS, CDR2 FNYEAQ. CDR3 nucleotides: TGTGCCAGCAGCTTACTAGCGTCGAACACCGGGGAGCTGTTTTTT. Translation gives CASSLLASNTGELFF.

This clone came up many times. The chain links TRBV11-2 to TRBJ2-5; maybe TRBD1 (6 bases). This CDR3 is 13 amino acids long. V was cut by 5 bases and J by 7 bases, with 14 bases left in between. Germline CDR1 SGHAT, CDR2 FQNNGV. CDR3 amino acids: CASSVQGPGTQYF. In DNA form, the CDR3 reads TGTGCCAGCAGCGTACAGGGACCGGGGACCCAGTACTTC.

This clone has just a few counts. A much larger clone is a single base away; this may be a read error. The chain is built from TRBV6-5 and TRBJ1-1; unclear D gene. V dropped 0 bases and J dropped 1 base, with 3 bases sitting between them. Germline V CDR1 and CDR2: MNHEY, SVGAGI. The CDR3 has 13 residues. CDR3 loop: CASSYSTNTEAFF. The CDR3 DNA sequence: TGTGCCAGCAGTTACTCGACGAACACTGAAGCTTTCTTT.

The sample holds a few counts of this clone. The V gene is TRBV27, the J gene TRBJ2-3; 11 bases are shared with TRBD2. This CDR3 is 16 amino acids long. Germline trimming cut 4 bases from V and 4 bases from J; bases unmatched to any gene: 7. Per germline, CDR1 MNHEY and CDR2 SMNVEV (reference sequence). In nucleotides, the CDR3 is TGTGCCAGCAGTTCCCTTTTAGCGGGAGGGCCAGATACGCAGTATTTT. This codes for CASSSLLAGGPDTQYF.

This clone has ten or more counts. An end of the junction does not agree with germline; a read error may underlie this. The identical CDR3 is also encoded by other nucleotide sequences in the sample. The genes are TRBV4-2 and TRBJ1-1, with D possibly being TRBD1 (6 bases). From germline, CDR1 is LGHNA and CDR2 YNFKEQ. The CDR3 runs 17 residues. The DNA for the CDR3 is TGTGCCAGCAGCCAAGAAGGCCTCACAGGGATAAACACTGAAGCTTTTTTT. It encodes CASSQEGLTGINTEAFF.